The next 9 T cell receptor beta chains were all read from a single sample in a study of CD8 T cells in Susac syndrome. It was with random hexamers that roughly 0.45 to 1 ug RNA was reverse transcribed. Using its own MiXCR run on the immunoSEQ multiplex PCR reads, TCRdb lists one record per CDR3 protein. The sample contains 95,000 to 150,000 distinct CDR3 sequences, just under 95% of which appear only once. The specimen was CD4+ T cells from PBMCs. The source of these receptors is a human donor in good health.

This chain uses TRBV3-1 with TRBJ2-5; D is ambiguous. V dropped 0 bases and J dropped 7 bases, with 3 bases sitting between them. This CDR3 is 11 amino acids long. Looked up from germline, CDR1 is LGHDT and CDR2 is YNNKEL (reference sequence). CDR3 nucleotide sequence: TGTGCCAGCAGCCAAGAGGGGACCCAGTACTTC. Translated: CASSQEGTQYF.

The genes are TRBV7-2 and TRBJ1-1, with 8 bases aligning to TRBD1. The J segment lost 4 bases and the V segment lost 5 bases, leaving 12 bases of the junction unmatched. The germline V gene encodes CDR1 SGHTA and CDR2 FQGNSA. The CDR3 loop spans 16 amino acids. In DNA, the CDR3 is TGTGCCAGCAGCCCAGGGAGTGGCAGGGGGCCCACTGAAGCTTTCTTT. Its protein is CASSPGSGRGPTEAFF. Combining the CDR3 with reference TRBV7-2 and TRBJ1-1 gives the whole variable domain GAGVSQSPSNKVTEKGKDVELRCDPISGHTALYWYRQSLGQGLEFLIYFQGNSAPDKSGLPSDRFSAERTGGSVSTLTIQRTQQEDSAVYLCASSPGSGRGPTEAFFGQGTRLTVV.

This clonotype has a handful of counts. The chain uses TRBV7-9 and TRBJ2-7; 13 positions agree with TRBD2. With 5 bases clipped from V and 4 bases from J, the junction kept 2 bases outside the gene matches. The CDR3 sequence is 14 residues long. Germline V lookup: CDR1 SEHNR, CDR2 FQNEAQ (reference sequence). As DNA, the CDR3 is TGTGCCAGCAGCCGGACTAGCGGGAGTTACGAGCAGTACTTC. Its translation: CASSRTSGSYEQYF.

The chain employs TRBV20-1 and TRBJ1-2, with 8 bases that match TRBD1. The CDR3 consists of 11 residues. Losses at the gene ends were 6 bases for V and 5 bases for J; bases not matched to a gene: 2. The germline V gene has CDR1 DFQATT and CDR2 SNEGSKA (reference sequence). The CDR3 DNA reads TGCAGTGCCTGGACAGGGTATGGCTACACCTTC. Protein product: CSAWTGYGYTF.

The chain employs TRBV28 and TRBJ2-3, with D possibly matching TRBD2 (5 bases). CDR3 length: 13 amino acids. The V gene lost 5 bases and the J gene lost 3 bases, with 9 bases spanning the gap. Germline CDR1 MDHEN, CDR2 SYDVKM. The CDR3 bases are TGTGCCAGCAGTCGGGGTGGAACAGATACGCAGTATTTT. Protein: CASSRGGTDTQYF.

J is TRBJ1-1 and V is TRBV9, with a possible D match to TRBD1 (5 bases). Germline CDR1 SGDLS, CDR2 YYNGEE. The CDR3 totals 13 residues. Trimming pared 0 bases from V and 5 bases from J, leaving 8 bases between. This chain's CDR3 is CASSVAGTTEAFF. CDR3 coding DNA: TGTGCCAGCAGCGTAGCCGGGACGACTGAAGCTTTCTTT.

With regard to this clonotype: One end of the junction fails to match germline, which may point to a read error. The chain combines TRBV7-7 with TRBJ2-2, with TRBD2 identical over 10 bases. Germline CDR1 is SSHAT and CDR2 is FNYEAQ (reference sequence). This CDR3 spans 16 amino acids. The CDR3 sequence is CASSPGLAVDTGELFF. DNA of the CDR3: TGTGCTAGCAGCCCCGGACTAGCGGTGGACACCGGGGAGCTGTTTTTT.

The chain couples TRBV7-2 to TRBJ2-1, with 11 nucleotides matching TRBD2. From germline, CDR1 is SGHTA and CDR2 FQGNSA. J gave up 5 bases and V 4 bases, and 7 bases lay outside the gene matches. This CDR3 has 16 residues. The CDR3 region has the DNA TGTGCCAGCAGCTCGTATAGCGGGAGGGGTCACAATGAGCAGTTCTTC. Encoded protein: CASSSYSGRGHNEQFF.

The V call is TRBV5-1, the J call TRBJ2-2, with TRBD2 matching over 9 bases. The V gene end was trimmed by 7 bases and the J gene end by 5 bases; junction bases not matched to a gene: 9. There are 15 residues in the CDR3. Per the germline V gene, CDR1 is SGHRS and CDR2 is YFSETQ. The chain's CDR3 is CASAPASGTTGELFF. The CDR3 bases are TGCGCCAGCGCGCCCGCTAGCGGGACGACCGGGGAGCTGTTTTTT. Full variable domain (outside the CDR3, taken from reference TRBV5-1 and TRBJ2-2): KAGVTQTPRYLIKTRGQQVTLSCSPISGHRSVSWYQQTPGQGLQFLFEYFSETQRNKGNFPGRFSGRQFSNSRSEMNVSTLELGDSALYLCASAPASGTTGELFFGEGSRLTVL.